These 18 T cell receptor beta chains originate from one sample sequenced in a study of esophageal squamous cell carcinoma under preoperative chemotherapy. Time point specified: after preoperative PTX-NDP chemotherapy. Via MiXCR, TCRdb re-called the PCR reads, giving one row per CDR3 protein. The sample gives over 25,000 distinct CDR3 sequences, 52% of which show up once; roughly 24% is in the top ten. Sampling was performed from a patient given preoperative chemotherapy. The receptors here all came from a human donor with esophageal squamous cell carcinoma. The donor label of this sample is uncertain.

The gene calls are TRBV7-3 and TRBJ2-1; D might be TRBD1 or TRBD2, each matching 6 bases. There are 15 residues in the CDR3. Germline V gives CDR1 SGHTA, CDR2 FQGTGA. V lost 3 bases to trimming and J lost 9 bases, with 18 bases between them. The CDR3 spells CASSLQWGAFSEQFF. DNA of the CDR3: TGTGCCAGCAGCTTGCAGTGGGGGGCGTTCAGTGAGCAGTTCTTC.

This clonotype appeared many times. The chain employs TRBV7-6 and TRBJ2-4; D is unresolved. V was clipped by 3 bases and J by 3 bases, with 12 bases between them. The CDR3 loop spans 15 amino acids. Germline V gene lookup returns CDR1 SGHVS and CDR2 FNYEAQ. The CDR3: CASSLGMAGKNIQYF. The CDR3 DNA follows: TGTGCCAGCAGCTTGGGTATGGCCGGCAAAAACATTCAGTACTTC.

The J gene is TRBJ2-3, the V gene TRBV7-6; a weak D match, TRBD1 (6 bases). Gene TRBJ2-7 matches the end of the DNA better, so the J call may be wrong. Germline lookup yields CDR1 SGHVS and CDR2 FNYEAQ. This CDR3 region has 14 residues. The CDR3 loop reads CASSGGRVTDTQYF. The CDR3 DNA follows: TGTGCCAGCAGCGGGGGCCGGGTCACAGATACGCAGTACTTC.

A remark on this clonotype: One end of the junction varies from germline; a read error may be responsible. The chain links TRBV11-1 to TRBJ2-3; 7 bases align to TRBD2. The CDR3 has 16 residues. Germline CDR1 and CDR2: SGHAT and FQDESV (reference sequence). The chain's CDR3 is CASSSTSRGATDTQYF. The CDR3 region has the DNA TGTGCCAGCAGTTCGACTAGCCGGGGAGCCACAGACACGCAGTATTTT.

This rearrangement joins TRBV7-2 to TRBJ2-5, with 9 nucleotides matching TRBD2. The DNA end is a closer match to TRBJ2-7, so the J assignment may be wrong. This CDR3 is 19 amino acids long. Germline CDR1 SGHTA, CDR2 FQGNSA. The CDR3 DNA reads TGTGCCAGCAGCTTAGTGACGGGCGGGAGGGGTGGTTGGAACTACGAGCAGTACTTC. Its protein product is CASSLVTGGRGGWNYEQYF.

The chain combines TRBV6-1 with TRBJ2-7; D remains unclear. V lost 4 bases to trimming and J lost 3 bases, with 10 bases between them. Germline CDR1 MNHNS, CDR2 SASEGT. This CDR3 comprises 13 residues. CDR3 DNA: TGTGCCAGCAGTGTTACGAAGGTCTACGAGCAGTACTTC. Its protein product is CASSVTKVYEQYF.

In this sample, this clonotype turned up a few times. The chain employs TRBV7-9 and TRBJ2-1, with TRBD2 identical over 9 bases. V lost 5 bases and J lost 3; bases outside the gene matches: 17. There are 19 residues in the CDR3. Germline lookup yields CDR1 SEHNR and CDR2 FQNEAQ (reference sequence). The CDR3 sequence is CASSIEGGAELAGYNEQFF. The DNA of the CDR3 is TGTGCCAGCAGCATCGAGGGGGGGGCGGAACTAGCGGGCTACAATGAGCAGTTCTTC.

With respect to this clonotype: Its ends do not fully match the called genes, so a read error is possible. The genes are TRBV7-7 and TRBJ2-1; TRBD2 matches 10 bases. The CDR3 totals 15 residues. CDR1 is SSHAT, CDR2 FNYEAQ, per germline (reference sequence). The CDR3 is CASSEGTSAYNEQFF. Here the CDR3 DNA reads TGTGCTAGCAGCGAGGGGACTAGCGCCTACAATGAGCAGTTCTTC. The whole variable domain, filled in from reference TRBV7-7 and TRBJ2-1, reads GAGVSQSPRYKVTKRGQDVTLRCDPISSHATLYWYQQALGQGPEFLTYFNYEAQPDKSGLPSDRFSAERPEGSISTLTIQRTEQRDSAMYRCASSEGTSAYNEQFFGPGTRLTVL.

This clonotype came up a few times. This chain connects TRBV6-4 to TRBJ2-2; D perhaps matches TRBD1 (6 bases). The germline CDR1 and CDR2 sequences are MRHNA and SNTAGT. V was trimmed by 0 bases and J by 4 bases, leaving 15 bases between them. The CDR3 is 17 residues long. In DNA, the CDR3 is TGTGCCAGCAGTGACTCGCAACAGGGATCGGCCACCGGGGAGCTGTTTTTT. Encoded protein: CASSDSQQGSATGELFF.

Note on this clonotype: One end of the junction varies from germline; a read error may be responsible. The rearrangement links TRBV7-8 to TRBJ2-3, with D maybe TRBD2 (6 bases). This CDR3 region has 16 residues. CDR1 is SGHVS, CDR2 FQNEAQ, per germline. The CDR3 region is CACRVPGVWAKNTQYF. As DNA, the CDR3 is TGTGCGTGCCGCGTCCCGGGGGTGTGGGCCAAAAACACGCAGTATTTC.

The chain is built from TRBV7-6 and TRBJ2-3, with D possibly TRBD2 on 7 matching bases. Trimming pared 1 base from V and 12 bases from J, leaving 23 bases between. The CDR3 sequence is 16 residues long. Germline V gives CDR1 SGHVS, CDR2 FNYEAQ. The CDR3 loop reads CASSLDGSRGGETQYF. In nucleotides, the CDR3 is TGTGCCAGCAGCTTAGACGGAAGTAGGGGGGGAGAGACCCAGTATTTT.

As to this clonotype: Because the CDR3 is missing its conserved closing phenylalanine or tryptophan, this is likely a read error. The limits of the CDR3 on the DNA are not certain, so only TCRdb's listed CDR3 is given. V usage is TRBV7-8 and J usage is TRBJ2-5; TRBD2, the D gene given by the table, was not confirmed from the DNA. The CDR3 contains 18 residues when both ends are counted. Germline CDR1 reads SGHVS; CDR2 reads FQNEAQ. The CDR3 spells CASSSPGLAGGYQETRYL.

V usage is TRBV11-2 and J usage is TRBJ2-1; TRBD2 matches 14 bases. The length of the CDR3 is 19 residues. The germline V gene encodes CDR1 SGHAT and CDR2 FQNNGV. The trim removed 1 base at V and 1 base at J, leaving 6 bases unmatched. In nucleotides, the CDR3 is TGTGCCAGCAGCTTAGGACTAGCGGGAGGGCCGGCGTCCTACAATGAGCAGTTCTTC. Protein: CASSLGLAGGPASYNEQFF.

This sequence joins TRBV7-2 and TRBJ2-3; 15 bases align to TRBD2. The CDR3 extends over 18 amino acids. Germline V gene sequence: CDR1 SGHTA, CDR2 FQGNSA. Trimming at V came to 6 bases and at J to 1 base, leaving 8 bases not matched to a gene. The CDR3 region has the DNA TGTGCCAGCAGGGATGGACTAGCGGGAGGGCCGGGCACAGATACGCAGTATTTT. It translates to CASRDGLAGGPGTDTQYF.

The V and J genes are TRBV12-3 or TRBV12-4 and TRBJ2-4; D possibly matches TRBD1 or TRBD2 (5 bases each). Trimming left V 6 bases short and J 10 bases short, with 25 bases between. The CDR3 has 16 amino acids. CDR3 protein: CASSATGTGGKDIQYF. DNA for the CDR3: TGTGCCAGCAGCGCAACGGGGACGGGTGGCAAAGATATTCAGTACTTC.

This clonotype was picked up a small number of times. The chain has TRBV6-5 and TRBJ1-2; D is perhaps TRBD1 (5 bases). Germline V gene lookup returns CDR1 MNHEY and CDR2 SVGAGI. There are 15 residues in the CDR3. Trimming took 0 bases from V and 4 from J, leaving 12 bases between them. The CDR3 reads CASSYSGVVGYGYTF. CDR3 DNA: TGTGCCAGCAGTTACTCGGGGGTAGTAGGCTATGGCTACACCTTC.

This clonotype came up many times. The J gene is TRBJ2-3, the V gene TRBV7-2; no clear D gene. The CDR3 totals 14 residues. Germline V lookup: CDR1 SGHTA, CDR2 FQGNSA. V was pared by 5 bases and J by 0 bases, with 9 bases between. The CDR3 nucleotides read TGTGCCAGCAGCACACCAACTAGCACAGATACGCAGTATTTT. It specifies CASSTPTSTDTQYF.

This clonotype turned up a few times. This may arise from a read error, as a much more abundant clone is one base away. The chain uses TRBV7-9 and TRBJ2-5, with D perhaps given as TRBD1 or TRBD2 (5 bases each). Trimming took off 5 bases at V and 11 bases at J, with 18 bases between the two ends. The germline gives CDR1 SEHNR, CDR2 FQNEAQ (reference sequence). The CDR3 has 13 amino acids. CDR3 amino acids: CASSRDGYNEQYF. For the CDR3, the DNA is TGTGCCAGCAGCCGGGACGGATACAATGAGCAGTACTTC.